Described below is a single TCR beta chain sequence and its context. The authors' processing: Scientists estimated how many nucleated cells there were by amplifying reference gene primers. Profiling relied on immunoSEQ multiplex PCR, and the TCRdb table lists in-frame clones only, not all of them. V, J and clone size reflect that table, while D and trimming were determined from the DNA. Here the sample spans some 270,000 clones, 80% to 90% being singletons. V shed 4 bases and J shed 2 bases, with 10 bases lying between them. CDR1 and CDR2 (germline): SQVTM, ANQGSEA. The CDR3 spans 13 residues. This entry is derived from a study of blood T cell repertoires in COVID-19. Study background: Specimens from acute and convalescent COVID-19 originated in the United States, Italy and Spain.

Living in under 30 US areas, the participants were between roughly 18 and 95 years of age. Before they entered the study, exposed participants had met a COVID-19 case within 2 weeks. The origin of this receptor is a middle-aged woman who had been exposed to COVID-19. This chain links TRBV29-1 with TRBJ2-3; D remains unclear. Sequenced material: PBMCs or T cells enriched from blood (not recorded which). CDR3 sequence: CSVVPGSTDTQYF. The DNA of the CDR3 is TGCAGCGTTGTGCCAGGATCCACAGATACGCAGTATTTT.